Following are 31 T cell receptor beta chains from one sample sequenced in a study of T cell repertoires in cytomegalovirus infection. MiXCR, run by TCRdb on the reads, gives a single entry per CDR3 protein. The repertoire holds 150,000 to 200,000 distinct CDR3 sequences, with around 20% as singletons. The material sequenced was PBMCs. These receptors were taken from a human donor in good health (CMV status not recorded). Some clones in this sample may be carry-over from other donors' samples.

This clonotype was counted between two and nine times. V usage is TRBV7-2 and J usage is TRBJ2-7, with TRBD2 identical over 7 bases. V lost 0 bases and J lost 2; bases outside the gene matches: 7. Germline V gene lookup returns CDR1 SGHTA and CDR2 FQGNSA. CDR3 size: 16 residues. CDR3 sequence: CASSLARGRYPYEQYF. The CDR3 DNA reads as TGTGCCAGCAGCTTAGCGCGGGGGAGGTACCCCTACGAGCAGTACTTC. Together with reference TRBV7-2 and TRBJ2-7, the CDR3 gives the full variable domain: GAGVSQSPSNKVTEKGKDVELRCDPISGHTALYWYRQSLGQGLEFLIYFQGNSAPDKSGLPSDRFSAERTGGSVSTLTIQRTQQEDSAVYLCASSLARGRYPYEQYFGPGTRLTVT.

With respect to this clonotype: Given the absence of the conserved phenylalanine or tryptophan at the CDR3 end, a read error is likely. The V call is TRBV7-3, the J call TRBJ2-7; 9 bases agree with TRBD1. V trimming: 5 bases; J trimming: 4 bases; junction bases outside the gene matches: 6. Germline values: CDR1 SGHTA, CDR2 FQGTGA. CDR3 size: 14 residues. The CDR3 bases are TGTGCCAGCAGCGACCGGGACAGGGAGTACGAGCAGTACTTA. This gives the protein CASSDRDREYEQYL.

This clonotype was counted at least ten times. The chain employs TRBV7-9 and TRBJ1-1; no clear D gene. The CDR3 spans 13 residues. The germline V gene encodes CDR1 SEHNR and CDR2 FQNEAQ (reference sequence). V lost 5 bases to trimming and J lost 1 base, with 8 bases between them. The CDR3 region is CASSPDGNTEAFF. The CDR3 region has the DNA TGTGCCAGCAGCCCCGACGGGAACACTGAAGCTTTCTTT.

CDR3 coding DNA: TGTGCCAGCAGGGATAGCGGAAGCACAGATACGCAGTATTTT. Translation gives CASRDSGSTDTQYF. The chain is built from TRBV7-9 and TRBJ2-3; D perhaps matches TRBD2 (6 bases). The V and J ends lost 6 bases and 0 bases respectively, with 10 bases between them. This CDR3 has 14 residues. From germline, CDR1 is SEHNR and CDR2 FQNEAQ (reference sequence).

In its sample, this clonotype was seen many times. The chain uses TRBV28 and TRBJ2-2; a possible D gene is TRBD1 (5 bases). Germline CDR1 and CDR2: MDHEN and SYDVKM. The CDR3 sequence is 16 residues long. Trimming shortened V by 6 bases and J by 1 base, and 15 bases separated the two germline ends. CDR3 DNA sequence: TGTGCCAGCAGCTCCGCCGGGCAGGGGAACACCGGGGAGCTGTTTTTT. Translation: CASSSAGQGNTGELFF. Full variable domain (remainder filled in from reference TRBV28 and TRBJ2-2): DVKVTQSSRYLVKRTGEKVFLECVQDMDHENMFWYRQDPGLGLRLIYFSYDVKMKEKGDIPEGYSVSREKKERFSLILESASTNQTSMYLCASSSAGQGNTGELFFGEGSRLTVL.

This clonotype showed up many times. A junction boundary mismatches the germline segment, possibly from a read error. The J gene is TRBJ2-7, the V gene TRBV12-3 or TRBV12-4; D gene unclear. The CDR3 covers 11 residues. CDR3 region: CASSLFGRVHF. In DNA, the CDR3 is TGTGCCAGCAGTTTATTTGGTCGAGTGCACTTC.

This clonotype appeared a few times. Germline is not matched at one junction end, which may reflect a read error. The rearrangement joins TRBV2 to TRBJ2-7, with 12 bases aligning to TRBD1. In germline, CDR1 is SNHLY, CDR2 FYNNEI. The CDR3 spans 16 residues. The CDR3, as DNA: TGTGCCAGAAGTGAAGTGGGGACAGGGGGCAGCGACGAGCAGTACTTC. Its protein product is CARSEVGTGGSDEQYF.

This clonotype was counted only a few times. CDR3 sequence: CASSRGGPWETQYF. For the CDR3, the DNA is TGCGCCAGCAGCCGCGGGGGGCCGTGGGAGACCCAGTACTTC. The rearrangement uses TRBV5-1 and TRBJ2-5, with 8 bases identical to TRBD2. J lost 5 bases, V lost 4 bases, and 7 bases had no gene match. The CDR3 totals 14 residues. Per germline, CDR1 SGHRS and CDR2 YFSETQ. Complete variable domain (other parts from reference TRBV5-1 and TRBJ2-5): KAGVTQTPRYLIKTRGQQVTLSCSPISGHRSVSWYQQTPGQGLQFLFEYFSETQRNKGNFPGRFSGRQFSNSRSEMNVSTLELGDSALYLCASSRGGPWETQYFGPGTRLLVL.

This chain uses TRBV12-3 or TRBV12-4 with TRBJ1-1; D uncertain. V lost 5 bases and J 5 bases, leaving 12 bases between the germline ends. The CDR3 runs 13 residues. CDR3 in amino acids: CASSHVHGTEAFF. The DNA of the CDR3 is TGTGCCAGCAGTCATGTTCACGGTACTGAAGCTTTCTTT.

CDR3 region: CASSPGGTQTDTQYF. Written as DNA, the CDR3 is TGTGCCAGCAGCCCTGGGGGGACCCAAACAGATACGCAGTATTTT. The V call is TRBV5-5, the J call TRBJ2-3; perhaps TRBD2 as D (6 bases). Trimming stripped 4 bases from V and 3 bases from J, with 15 bases between. The CDR3 spans 15 residues. Germline V gene lookup returns CDR1 SGHKS and CDR2 YYEKEE (reference sequence).

The J gene is TRBJ1-5, the V gene TRBV19; 7 bases fit TRBD1. The J segment lost 6 bases and the V segment lost 6 bases, leaving 5 bases of the junction unmatched. This CDR3 has 13 residues. CDR1 and CDR2 (germline): LNHDA, SQIVND (reference sequence). This CDR3 is CASRDRVGQPQHF. Here the CDR3 DNA reads TGTGCCAGTAGAGACAGGGTTGGTCAGCCCCAGCATTTT.

This clonotype has ten or more counts. The CDR3 sequence is CASSPRRTGPGYTF. DNA of the CDR3: TGTGCCAGCAGCCCCAGACGGACAGGGCCTGGCTACACCTTC. The V call is TRBV7-2, the J call TRBJ1-2, with 8 nucleotides matching TRBD1. Trimming at V came to 5 bases and at J to 7 bases, leaving 9 bases not matched to a gene. CDR3 length: 14 amino acids. Germline-derived CDR1 and CDR2 are SGHTA and FQGNSA.

This clonotype occurred many times. V and J are TRBV12-3 or TRBV12-4 and TRBJ1-2; 7 bases fit TRBD1. The CDR3 is made up of 15 amino acids. With V trimmed by 6 bases and J by 8 bases, 15 bases remained unmatched. CDR3 in amino acids: CASRESTGTELGYTF. The CDR3 nucleotides are TGTGCCAGCAGAGAATCCACCGGGACAGAGTTGGGCTACACCTTC.

This clonotype came up a few times. The chain recombines TRBV7-9 with TRBJ1-5; D is ambiguous. The V and J ends lost 1 base and 4 bases respectively, with 8 bases between them. CDR1 and CDR2 (germline): SEHNR, FQNEAQ (reference sequence). The CDR3 totals 14 residues. CDR3 bases: TGTGCCAGCAGCTTAGGACCATTAAATCAGCCCCAGCATTTT. The encoded protein is CASSLGPLNQPQHF. The full variable domain, its missing parts supplied by reference TRBV7-9 and TRBJ1-5, is DTGVSQNPRHKITKRGQNVTFRCDPISEHNRLYWYRQTLGQGPEFLTYFQNEAQLEKSRLLSDRFSAERPKGSFSTLEIQRTEQGDSAMYLCASSLGPLNQPQHFGDGTRLSIL.

V gene TRBV18 combines with J gene TRBJ2-7; D is possibly TRBD1 (7 bases). There are 13 residues in the CDR3. Germline V gene data show CDR1 as KGHSH and CDR2 as LQKENI. V was shortened by 6 bases and J by 3 bases, with 12 bases between the two germline ends. The CDR3 DNA follows: TGTGCCAGCTCGCGGGACAGAATCTACGAGCAGTACTTC. Amino acid sequence: CASSRDRIYEQYF. Full variable domain (missing parts from reference TRBV18 and TRBJ2-7): NAGVMQNPRHLVRRRGQEARLRCSPMKGHSHVYWYRQLPEEGLKFMVYLQKENIIDESGMPKERFSAEFPKEGPSILRIQQVVRGDSAAYFCASSRDRIYEQYFGPGTRLTVT.

This clonotype was observed a few times. The chain is built from TRBV29-1 and TRBJ2-7; D uncertain. CDR3 length: 13 amino acids. V was trimmed by 4 bases and J by 3 bases, leaving 13 bases between them. In germline, CDR1 is SQVTM, CDR2 ANQGSEA. CDR3 DNA sequence: TGCAGCGTTGGGGTTTTTGGGGACTACGAGCAGTACTTC. Translating it yields CSVGVFGDYEQYF.

The V gene is TRBV24-1, the J gene TRBJ2-5; the D is unclear. Germline lookup yields CDR1 KGHDR and CDR2 SFDVKD. This CDR3 is built from 13 residues. V gave up 1 base and J gave up 0 bases, with 2 bases separating them. This chain's CDR3 is CATSDLDQETQYF. The CDR3 region has the DNA TGTGCCACCAGTGATTTAGACCAAGAGACCCAGTACTTC.

The chain combines TRBV10-3 with TRBJ1-1; D possibly corresponds to TRBD1 (6 bases). Germline V gives CDR1 ENHRY, CDR2 SYGVKD. The CDR3 contains 15 residues. The V end lost 5 bases, the J end lost 0 bases, and 13 bases lay between the germline ends. The CDR3 reads CAISRDNTMNTEAFF. CDR3 nucleotides: TGTGCCATCAGTCGGGACAACACGATGAACACTGAAGCTTTCTTT.

This clonotype has more than one count but fewer than ten. The chain employs TRBV7-8 and TRBJ2-7; 7 nucleotides agree with TRBD2. V trimming: 1 base; J trimming: 6 bases; junction bases outside the gene matches: 3. The CDR3 loop spans 13 amino acids. Germline V CDR1 and CDR2: SGHVS, FQNEAQ. The CDR3 loop reads CASSLVVAGEQYF. In nucleotides, the CDR3 is TGTGCCAGCAGCTTAGTGGTAGCGGGCGAGCAGTACTTC.

The chain combines TRBV28 with TRBJ2-7; D might be TRBD1 (6 bases). The CDR3 sequence is 15 residues long. The V gene's germline CDR1 is MDHEN and CDR2 SYDVKM. Trimming cost V 5 bases and J 3 bases, with 17 bases left between them. CDR3 residues: CASSPVVLGGYEQYF. DNA for the CDR3: TGTGCCAGCAGTCCCGTCGTCCTAGGGGGCTACGAGCAGTACTTC.

This clonotype is deemed medium-sized. V gene TRBV7-3 combines with J gene TRBJ1-1; D is possibly TRBD1 (6 bases). The CDR3 sequence is 14 residues long. CDR1 is SGHTA, CDR2 FQGTGA, per germline. Trimming left V 5 bases short and J 3 bases short, with 13 bases between. This CDR3 reads CASSRDRRDTEAFF. The CDR3 nucleotides are TGTGCCAGCAGCCGCGACAGGCGGGACACTGAAGCTTTCTTT. Supplemented by reference TRBV7-3 and TRBJ1-1, the full variable domain reads GAGVSQTPSNKVTEKGKYVELRCDPISGHTALYWYRQSLGQGPEFLIYFQGTGAADDSGLPNDRFFAVRPEGSVSTLKIQRTERGDSAVYLCASSRDRRDTEAFFGQGTRLTVV.

The J gene is TRBJ1-6, the V gene TRBV5-1; tentatively, D is TRBD1 (5 bases). Looked up from germline, CDR1 is SGHRS and CDR2 is YFSETQ. Trimming took off 4 bases at V and 7 bases at J, with 15 bases between the two ends. The CDR3 runs 15 residues. As DNA, the CDR3 is TGCGCCAGCAGCCCTAACCAGGGCCAAAATTCACCCCTCCACTTT. As protein: CASSPNQGQNSPLHF.

The chain is built from TRBV25-1 and TRBJ2-3; weak D call: TRBD1 (6 bases). The germline V gene has CDR1 MGHDK and CDR2 SYGVNS. This CDR3 has 13 residues. The V end lost 3 bases, the J end lost 12 bases, and 16 bases lay between the germline ends. The DNA of the CDR3 is TGTGCCAGCAGTGACGGGACCCAGGGGTCACAGTATTTT. Protein: CASSDGTQGSQYF.

The rearrangement joins TRBV6-2 or TRBV6-3 to TRBJ2-7, with D unresolved. The CDR3 is 13 residues long. The V and J ends lost 4 bases and 3 bases respectively, with 10 bases between them. Germline CDR1 MNHEY, CDR2 SVGEGT. The CDR3 DNA sequence: TGTGCCAGCAGTTCCACCTACAACTACGAGCAGTACTTC. The encoded protein is CASSSTYNYEQYF.

This clonotype appeared once. The chain joins TRBV20-1 to TRBJ2-5; the match to TRBD2 covers 7 bases. V dropped 2 bases and J dropped 6; count of bases not matched to a gene: 9. The CDR3 is 14 amino acids. Per the germline V gene, CDR1 is DFQATT and CDR2 is SNEGSKA (reference sequence). In DNA, the CDR3 is TGCAGTGCTAGATGGGGGGGGAGGCAGAAGACCCAGTACTTC. Translated: CSARWGGRQKTQYF.

This clonotype was recorded a few times. The chain couples TRBV30 to TRBJ1-5, with 8 bases matching TRBD1. The CDR3 totals 15 residues. V shed 0 bases, J shed 4 bases, and the junction held 5 bases outside the gene matches. Germline V lookup: CDR1 GTSNPN, CDR2 SVGIG (reference sequence). CDR3 DNA sequence: TGTGCCTGGAGTGTAGCAGGGGGCAGGAATCAGCCCCAGCATTTT. Amino acids: CAWSVAGGRNQPQHF. Using reference TRBV30 and TRBJ1-5 for the parts outside the CDR3, the full variable domain is SQTIHQWPATLVQPVGSPLSLECTVEGTSNPNLYWYRQAAGRGLQLLFYSVGIGQISSEVPQNLSASRPQDRQFILSSKKLLLSDSGFYLCAWSVAGGRNQPQHFGDGTRLSIL.

This clonotype was detected many times. This chain joins TRBV12-3 or TRBV12-4 and TRBJ2-1; 10 bases line up with TRBD2. The CDR3 spans 15 residues. After removal of 1 base from V and 6 bases from J, the junction contained 3 bases not matched to a gene. The CDR3 loop is CASSLGLAGLNEQFF. CDR3 nucleotide sequence: TGTGCCAGCAGTTTAGGACTAGCGGGCCTCAATGAGCAGTTCTTC.

This clonotype was recorded at least ten times. This chain links TRBV7-2 with TRBJ2-5; D gene ambiguous. Germline V gives CDR1 SGHTA, CDR2 FQGNSA. This CDR3 comprises 16 residues. The germline V and J ends were trimmed by 1 base and 1 base, with 13 bases remaining between them. CDR3 region: CASSLEIAPPQETQYF. DNA for the CDR3: TGTGCCAGCAGCTTAGAGATCGCGCCCCCCCAAGAGACCCAGTACTTC.

This chain joins TRBV29-1 and TRBJ2-1; the D gene is possibly TRBD2 (6 bases). Germline CDR1 is SQVTM and CDR2 is ANQGSEA. This CDR3 contains 12 residues. Trimming left V 8 bases short and J 5 bases short, with 13 bases between. The chain's CDR3 is CSTGSLNNEQFF. Here the CDR3 DNA reads TGCAGCACCGGGAGCCTAAACAATGAGCAGTTCTTC.

This clonotype was recorded at least ten times. This chain links TRBV7-8 with TRBJ1-5, with D unclear. In germline, CDR1 is SGHVS, CDR2 FQNEAQ. The V end was cut by 4 bases, the J end by 7 bases, with 17 bases between. The CDR3 is 15 residues long. CDR3 in amino acids: CASSSGLATGQPQHF. DNA of the CDR3: TGTGCCAGCAGCTCAGGCCTGGCCACGGGGCAGCCCCAGCATTTT. The whole variable domain, filled in from reference TRBV7-8 and TRBJ1-5, reads GAGVSQSPRYKVAKRGQDVALRCDPISGHVSLFWYQQALGQGPEFLTYFQNEAQLDKSGLPSDRFFAERPEGSVSTLKIQRTQQEDSAVYLCASSSGLATGQPQHFGDGTRLSIL.

The rearrangement joins TRBV7-6 to TRBJ2-7; 7 nucleotides match TRBD1. The ends lost 1 base at V and 5 bases at J; junction bases unmatched: 2. Germline V CDR1 and CDR2: SGHVS, FNYEAQ. CDR3 length: 13 amino acids. The CDR3 loop is CASSLGQGNEQYF. The CDR3 DNA sequence: TGTGCCAGCAGCTTAGGACAGGGAAACGAGCAGTACTTC.